This T cell receptor (beta chain) was captured in a study of human versus mouse CDR3 diversity and MHC coevolution (TCRdb year 2017). Turning to the overall study: According to reports, the immunoSEQ assay can detect one in 200,000 T cells and keeps multiplex PCR amplification bias to a minimum. Across mouse and human samples, each sample had between about 0.6 x 10^7 and 1.7 x 10^7 valid reads. Human naive CD4 T cell repertoires served as a reference for TCR selection on multiple MHC II alleles, compared against human-TCR-locus transgenic mice with single MHC II. Three healthy volunteer blood donors were included in the human cohort, with one aged 30 to 40, one aged 40 to 49 and one aged 60 to 70 at collection.

Naive CD4 T cells, defined as CD45RO-negative and CD62L-positive, were isolated from PBMCs by fluorescence-activated cell sorting. From each donor, around 51 ml of fresh peripheral blood was taken, and Ficoll density centrifugation was then used to isolate PBMCs. Sorting was performed on a FACSAria III instrument, with purity above 85% for all samples. Comment on this clone: It has no known antigen specificity. No much larger clone is present one base from it, and per-base qualities are unavailable.

The full study reports these points: On average, humans had more CDR3 deletions and insertions than mice, indicating greater exonuclease and TdT activity. The lowest clonal inequality scores among all compared groups were observed in two of the three human donors. Because human T cells were selected on roughly 6 MHC II alleles, repertoire diversity in humans and mice was not considered directly comparable. The largest TCR beta repertoire according to iCHAO1 estimates belonged to humans, at roughly 1.5 million clonotypes, a result attributed likely to selection by multiple MHC II molecules.

The QIAGEN blood and tissue kit was used to extract genomic DNA from sorted cells, and the DNA was quantified on a NanoDrop 1000. Using multiplex PCR of genomic DNA, the immunoSEQ platform deep sequenced and quantified the TCR alpha and beta chains. As for the authors' bioinformatics: TCR sequences were annotated using IMGT gene and region definitions. Out-of-frame rearrangements were used as a proxy for the preselection repertoire and compared with in-frame clonotypes. The iCHAO1 estimator provided with the immunoSEQ platform was used to estimate repertoire size. A Gini index, which is based on the Lorenz curve, was applied to in-frame amino acid clonotypes to measure clonal inequality. The intersect function of the R package tcR was used to count shared clonotypes, and the Jaccard index was used to score similarity. Principal component analysis of V, J and V-J usage frequencies was run with the R prcomp function without normalization. Entries here come from immuneACCESS through TCRdb and include only in-frame sequences with V and J called. Some clones fail to appear in such tables; in the studies checked, an unresolved V gene covers under half of the shortfall, and the cause of the remainder is unknown. The V and J calls and clone size come from that table; D and trimming were worked out from the DNA. Within this sample are 86,000 or so clones, with 93% of them counted one time only. Around 1.3% of the sample comes from the top ten.

The sequencing sample was made of naive CD4+ T cells from blood. Reading the label with the study, this specimen's cell subset or site is: CD45RO-negative CD62L-positive naive CD4 T cells. The receptor's source is a person aged 25 to 75 in good health.

In nucleotide form, the sequence is TGTGCCAGCAGTTGGGACAAAACGGACTACGAGCAGTACTTC. It codes for CASSWDKTDYEQYF. The chain is encoded by TRBV13 joined to TRBJ2-7; TRBD1 is possibly the D segment (6 matching bases). As encoded in the germline V gene (reference sequence), CDR1 is PRHDT while CDR2 is FYEKMQ. V is shortened by 6 bases, J by 3 bases, and the region joining them spans 15 bases. Including cysteine and phenylalanine, the CDR3 has 14 amino acids. The DNA shown is the 42-base CDR3, in frame from base 1.